This T cell receptor beta chain came from a study of OX40 agonist ivuxolimab in advanced cancers. Generated by immunoSEQ multiplex PCR, the TCRdb table keeps only in-frame clones and is missing some. This table has roughly 13,000 clones, approximately 93% appearing once. Germline CDR1 and CDR2: SGHRS and YFSETQ. The CDR3 loop spans 15 amino acids. The V gene lost 4 bases and the J gene lost 5 bases, with 16 bases spanning the gap. For this clone: Its specificity is not known.

Study-wide findings and caveats: Among expanded peripheral T cells, antigen specificity went undetermined.

The receptor was isolated from an adult with an advanced solid tumor such as melanoma, head and neck, liver or kidney cancer. The sequencing here drew on CD4+ or CD8+ T cells sorted from blood, taken in a trial of the OX40 agonist ivuxolimab. The chain carries TRBV5-1 and TRBJ1-5; possible D gene TRBD1, 6 bases. CDR3 nucleotides: TGCGCCAGCAGCACAACAGGGCTGGGGGATCAGCCCCAGCATTTT. Protein: CASSTTGLGDQPQHF.